This TCR beta chain comes out of a study of blood T cell repertoires in COVID-19. On the study more broadly: T cells, B-cell-depleted T cells, or PBMCs provided the cDNA or gDNA that served as material.

Study processing details: Amplification of reference gene primers was used by the study to estimate nucleated cell counts. TCRdb's table, derived via immunoSEQ multiplex PCR, lists solely in-frame clones and lacks some. Clonal size and the V and J genes are those of that table, whereas D and trimming came from the DNA. This sample has some 200,000 clones, with around 82% found just once. The ends were cut back, 8 bases at V and 7 bases at J, with 12 bases in the middle. The CDR3 has 11 amino acids. Germline V lookup: CDR1 SGHDT, CDR2 YYEEEE. Participant-reported clinical history was the basis for cohort assignment.

The source material was PBMCs or T cells enriched from blood (not recorded which). The chain joins TRBV5-6 to TRBJ1-2, with unresolved D. The clonotype originates from a woman between 50 and 59 years old who had been exposed to COVID-19. CDR3: CASRRAGGYTF. The CDR3 DNA reads TGTGCCAGTCGCCGGGCGGGTGGCTACACCTTC.